This T cell receptor beta chain was retrieved from a study of Graves' ophthalmopathy and Graves' hyperthyroidism. About the research overall: Upon initial diagnosis and before any treatment, peripheral blood was collected.

Whole-study findings and limits: Also, most clonotypes expanded in the thyroid above 0.001 frequency appeared in blood. Ophthalmopathy versus stable hyperthyroidism: 13-signature model gave just under 90% sensitivity, 70% to 83% specificity.

The table lists this clonotype with a few counts. Its antigen is unknown. RNA served as the template for amplifying TCR beta CDR3 regions. HTBI-primed first-round RT-PCR preceded second-round multiplex PCR. TCRdb recomputed calls from the multiplex PCR reads with MiXCR, one row per CDR3 protein. The sample yields under 250,000 distinct CDR3 sequences, roughly 21% seen once. The CDR3 sequence is 17 residues long. In germline, CDR1 is KGHSH, CDR2 LQKENI. Trimming took off 1 base at V and 8 bases at J, with 18 bases between the two ends. The PBMCs had their origin in roughly 9.4 ml of fresh peripheral blood.

Sequenced: peripheral blood. This receptor was taken from a woman aged 50 to 60 with Graves' ophthalmopathy. V gene TRBV18 combines with J gene TRBJ1-6; D perhaps matches TRBD1 (6 bases). CDR3 in amino acids: CASSPLHIKGGYSPLHF. The CDR3 nucleotides are TGTGCCAGCTCACCACTCCACATCAAGGGGGGTTATTCACCCCTCCACTTT.